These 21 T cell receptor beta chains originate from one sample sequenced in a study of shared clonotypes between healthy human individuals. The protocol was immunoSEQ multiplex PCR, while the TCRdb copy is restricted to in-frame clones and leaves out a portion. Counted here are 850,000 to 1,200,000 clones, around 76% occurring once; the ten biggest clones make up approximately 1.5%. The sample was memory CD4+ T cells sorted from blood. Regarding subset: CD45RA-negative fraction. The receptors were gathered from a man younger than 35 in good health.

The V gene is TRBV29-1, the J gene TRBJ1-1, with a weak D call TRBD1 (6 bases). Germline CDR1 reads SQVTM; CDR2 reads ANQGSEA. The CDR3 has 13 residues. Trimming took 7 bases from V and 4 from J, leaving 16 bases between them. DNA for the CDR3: TGCAGCGGATACAGGGAAGAGGGCACTGAAGCTTTCTTT. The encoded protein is CSGYREEGTEAFF.

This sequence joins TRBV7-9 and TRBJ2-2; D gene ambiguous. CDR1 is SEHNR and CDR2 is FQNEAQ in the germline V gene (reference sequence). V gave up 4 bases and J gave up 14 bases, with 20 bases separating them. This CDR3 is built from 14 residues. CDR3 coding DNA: TGTGCCAGCAGCTCCACGTCTCGTGAGTTTACCCTGTTTTTT. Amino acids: CASSSTSREFTLFF.

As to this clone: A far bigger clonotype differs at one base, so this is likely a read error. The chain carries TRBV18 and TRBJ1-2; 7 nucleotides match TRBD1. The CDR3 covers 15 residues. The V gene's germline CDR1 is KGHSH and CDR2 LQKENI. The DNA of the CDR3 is TGTGTCAGCTCACCCCCCCAGACAGGGCACTATGGCTACACCTTC. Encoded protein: CVSSPPQTGHYGYTF. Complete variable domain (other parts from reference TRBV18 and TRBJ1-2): NAGVMQNPRHLVRRRGQEARLRCSPMKGHSHVYWYRQLPEEGLKFMVYLQKENIIDESGMPKERFSAEFPKEGPSILRIQQVVRGDSAAYFCVSSPPQTGHYGYTFGSGTRLTVV.

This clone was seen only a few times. The CDR3 bases are TGTGCCAGCTCACCTCTCACGGGCAGGAGTGAAGCTTTCTTT. It is translated as CASSPLTGRSEAFF. This rearrangement joins TRBV18 to TRBJ1-1; no definite D call. V lost 3 bases and J lost 7, with 15 bases in between. The germline V gene has CDR1 KGHSH and CDR2 LQKENI. CDR3 size: 14 residues.

The CDR3, as DNA: TGCAGCGTTGAAGGGGCTAGCGGGAGGGCGAGGACCGGGGAGCTGTTTTTT. This codes for CSVEGASGRARTGELFF. The chain is built from TRBV29-1 and TRBJ2-2; TRBD2 aligns across 12 bases. The CDR3 is 17 residues long. The germline gives CDR1 SQVTM, CDR2 ANQGSEA. V shed 1 base, J shed 5 bases, and the junction held 8 bases outside the gene matches.

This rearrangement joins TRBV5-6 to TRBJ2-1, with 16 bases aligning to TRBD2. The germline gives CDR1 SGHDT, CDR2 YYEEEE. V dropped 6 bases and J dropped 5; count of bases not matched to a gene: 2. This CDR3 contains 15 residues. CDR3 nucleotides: TGTGCCAGCACGGGACTAGCGGGAGGGAACAATGAGCAGTTCTTC. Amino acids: CASTGLAGGNNEQFF.

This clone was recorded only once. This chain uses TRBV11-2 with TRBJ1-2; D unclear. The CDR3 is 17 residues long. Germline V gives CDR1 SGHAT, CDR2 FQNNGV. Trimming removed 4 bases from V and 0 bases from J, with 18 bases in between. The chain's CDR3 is CASSSTARGTTNYGYTF. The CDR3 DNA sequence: TGTGCCAGCAGCTCGACGGCACGGGGAACAACTAACTATGGCTACACCTTC.

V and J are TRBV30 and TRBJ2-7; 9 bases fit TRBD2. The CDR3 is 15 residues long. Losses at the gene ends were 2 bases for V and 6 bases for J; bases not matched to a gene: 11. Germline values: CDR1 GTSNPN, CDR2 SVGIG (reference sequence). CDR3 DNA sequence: TGTGCCTGGAGTACACCGGGACTAGCCACCTCCGAGCAGTACTTC. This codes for CAWSTPGLATSEQYF.

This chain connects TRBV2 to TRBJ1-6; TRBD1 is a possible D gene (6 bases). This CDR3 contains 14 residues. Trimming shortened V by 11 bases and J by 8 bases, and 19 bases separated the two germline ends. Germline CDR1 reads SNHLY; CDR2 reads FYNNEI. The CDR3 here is CAWGAAHFDSPLHF. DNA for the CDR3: TGTGCCTGGGGGGCAGCTCACTTTGATTCACCCCTCCACTTT.

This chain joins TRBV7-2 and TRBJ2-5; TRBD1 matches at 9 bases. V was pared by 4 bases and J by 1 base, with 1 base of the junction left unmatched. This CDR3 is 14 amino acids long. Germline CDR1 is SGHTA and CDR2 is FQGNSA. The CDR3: CASSWGQGQETQYF. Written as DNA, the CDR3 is TGTGCCAGCAGCTGGGGACAGGGCCAAGAGACCCAGTACTTC. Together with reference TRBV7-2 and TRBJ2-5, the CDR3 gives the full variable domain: GAGVSQSPSNKVTEKGKDVELRCDPISGHTALYWYRQSLGQGLEFLIYFQGNSAPDKSGLPSDRFSAERTGGSVSTLTIQRTQQEDSAVYLCASSWGQGQETQYFGPGTRLLVL.

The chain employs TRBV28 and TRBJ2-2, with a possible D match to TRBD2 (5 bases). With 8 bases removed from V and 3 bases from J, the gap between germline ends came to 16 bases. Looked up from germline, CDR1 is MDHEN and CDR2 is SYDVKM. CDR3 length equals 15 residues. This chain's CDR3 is CASLSRDGYTGELFF. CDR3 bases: TGTGCCAGCCTTTCGAGGGATGGGTACACCGGGGAGCTGTTTTTT.

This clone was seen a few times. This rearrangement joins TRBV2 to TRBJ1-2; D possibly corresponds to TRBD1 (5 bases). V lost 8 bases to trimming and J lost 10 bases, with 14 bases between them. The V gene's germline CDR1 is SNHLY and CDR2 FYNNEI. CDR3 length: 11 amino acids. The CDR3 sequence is CASGRVNFYTF. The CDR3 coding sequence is TGTGCCAGCGGCAGGGTAAACTTCTACACCTTC. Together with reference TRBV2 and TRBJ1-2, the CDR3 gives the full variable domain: EPEVTQTPSHQVTQMGQEVILRCVPISNHLYFYWYRQILGQKVEFLVSFYNNEISEKSEIFDDQFSVERPDGSNFTLKIRSTKLEDSAMYFCASGRVNFYTFGSGTRLTVV.

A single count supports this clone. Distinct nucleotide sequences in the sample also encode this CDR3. The CDR3 protein is CASSDRYEQYF. For the CDR3, the DNA is TGTGCCAGCAGTGACAGGTACGAGCAGTACTTC. The chain joins TRBV2 to TRBJ2-7; D is unresolved. Trimming left V 3 bases short and J 4 bases short, with 4 bases between. The CDR3 is 11 residues long. The germline V gene has CDR1 SNHLY and CDR2 FYNNEI. Full variable domain (rest looked up from reference TRBV2 and TRBJ2-7): EPEVTQTPSHQVTQMGQEVILRCVPISNHLYFYWYRQILGQKVEFLVSFYNNEISEKSEIFDDQFSVERPDGSNFTLKIRSTKLEDSAMYFCASSDRYEQYFGPGTRLTVT.

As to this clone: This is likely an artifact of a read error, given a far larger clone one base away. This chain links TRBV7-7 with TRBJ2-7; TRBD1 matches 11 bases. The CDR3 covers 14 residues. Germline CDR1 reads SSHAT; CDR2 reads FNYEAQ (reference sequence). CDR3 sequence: CASSPGTGGYEQYF. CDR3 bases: TGTGCTAGCAGCCCCGGGACAGGGGGCTACGAGCAGTACTTC.

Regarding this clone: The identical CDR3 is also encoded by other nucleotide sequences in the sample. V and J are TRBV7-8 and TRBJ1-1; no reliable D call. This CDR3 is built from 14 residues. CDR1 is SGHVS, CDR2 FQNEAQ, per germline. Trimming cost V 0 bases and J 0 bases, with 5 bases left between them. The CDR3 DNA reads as TGTGCCAGCAGCTTAGCGGGTCTGAACACTGAAGCTTTCTTT. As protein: CASSLAGLNTEAFF. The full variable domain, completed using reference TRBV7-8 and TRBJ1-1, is GAGVSQSPRYKVAKRGQDVALRCDPISGHVSLFWYQQALGQGPEFLTYFQNEAQLDKSGLPSDRFFAERPEGSVSTLKIQRTQQEDSAVYLCASSLAGLNTEAFFGQGTRLTVV.

CDR3 DNA sequence: TGTGCCAGCAGCTTAGACCCCGGGGGGGATACGCAGTATTTT. Protein: CASSLDPGGDTQYF. The V call is TRBV7-3, the J call TRBJ2-3; TRBD2 aligns across 7 bases. The CDR3 is 14 residues long. The V gene end was trimmed by 2 bases and the J gene end by 6 bases; junction bases not matched to a gene: 5. Germline V CDR1 and CDR2: SGHTA, FQGTGA.

CDR3 sequence reads: CATSRRDRGAGDTQYF. The CDR3 region has the DNA TGTGCCACCAGCAGGCGGGACAGGGGCGCAGGAGATACGCAGTATTTT. The genes are TRBV15 and TRBJ2-3; TRBD1 matches 10 bases. In germline, CDR1 is LNHNV, CDR2 YYDKDF (reference sequence). V lost 3 bases and J lost 5; bases outside the gene matches: 8. This CDR3 contains 16 residues. Drawing the rest from reference TRBV15 and TRBJ2-3, the complete variable domain is DAMVIQNPRYQVTQFGKPVTLSCSQTLNHNVMYWYQQKSSQAPKLLFHYYDKDFNNEADTPDNFQSRRPNTSFCFLDIRSPGLGDTAMYLCATSRRDRGAGDTQYFGPGTRLTVL.

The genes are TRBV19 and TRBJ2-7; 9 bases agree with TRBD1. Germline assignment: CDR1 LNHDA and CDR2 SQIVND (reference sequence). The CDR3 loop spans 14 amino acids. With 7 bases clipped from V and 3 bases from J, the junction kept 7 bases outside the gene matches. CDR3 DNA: TGTGCCAGTACCCCGGGACAGGGCCTCTACGAGCAGTACTTC. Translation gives CASTPGQGLYEQYF.

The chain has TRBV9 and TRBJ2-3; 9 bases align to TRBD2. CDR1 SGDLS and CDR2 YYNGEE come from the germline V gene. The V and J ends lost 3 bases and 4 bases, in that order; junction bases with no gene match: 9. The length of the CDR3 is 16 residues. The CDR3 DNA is TGTGCCAGCAGCGCGGAACCGGGACTAGCTTCAGATACGCAGTATTTT. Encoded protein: CASSAEPGLASDTQYF.

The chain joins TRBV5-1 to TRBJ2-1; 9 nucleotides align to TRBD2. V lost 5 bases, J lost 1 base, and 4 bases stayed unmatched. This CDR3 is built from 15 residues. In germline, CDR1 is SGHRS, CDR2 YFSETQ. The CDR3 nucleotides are TGCGCCAGCAGATCTAGCGGGGAATCCTACAATGAGCAGTTCTTC. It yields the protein CASRSSGESYNEQFF.

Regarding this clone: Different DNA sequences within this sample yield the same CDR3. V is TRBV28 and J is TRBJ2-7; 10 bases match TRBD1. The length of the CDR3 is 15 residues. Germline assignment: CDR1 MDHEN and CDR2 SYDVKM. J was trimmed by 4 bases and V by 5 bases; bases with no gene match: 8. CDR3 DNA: TGTGCCAGCAGTCCGCCGGGACAGGGGTCGTACGAGCAGTACTTC. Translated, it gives CASSPPGQGSYEQYF.